This T cell receptor beta chain derives from a study of early T cells in non-severe SARS-CoV-2 infection. There are many counts of this clonotype. This CDR3 is 16 amino acids long. Germline-derived CDR1 and CDR2 are PRHDT and FYEKMQ (reference sequence). The V gene lost 5 bases and the J gene lost 4 bases, with 20 bases spanning the gap. In the library, individual cDNA molecules carried attached unique molecular identifiers. TCRdb re-called the 5' RACE reads with MiXCR, one entry per CDR3 protein. The profile shows approximately 66,000 distinct CDR3 sequences, about 12% of them singletons. The receptor comes from an adult who was a healthcare worker with PCR-confirmed SARS-CoV-2 infection or an uninfected control (not recorded which). The sample taken for sequencing was whole blood. The chain combines TRBV13 with TRBJ2-5, with D possibly matching TRBD1 (5 bases). The CDR3 sequence: CASSKSRPQGGETQYF. As DNA, the CDR3 is TGTGCCAGCAGCAAATCAAGGCCTCAGGGCGGAGAGACCCAGTACTTC.